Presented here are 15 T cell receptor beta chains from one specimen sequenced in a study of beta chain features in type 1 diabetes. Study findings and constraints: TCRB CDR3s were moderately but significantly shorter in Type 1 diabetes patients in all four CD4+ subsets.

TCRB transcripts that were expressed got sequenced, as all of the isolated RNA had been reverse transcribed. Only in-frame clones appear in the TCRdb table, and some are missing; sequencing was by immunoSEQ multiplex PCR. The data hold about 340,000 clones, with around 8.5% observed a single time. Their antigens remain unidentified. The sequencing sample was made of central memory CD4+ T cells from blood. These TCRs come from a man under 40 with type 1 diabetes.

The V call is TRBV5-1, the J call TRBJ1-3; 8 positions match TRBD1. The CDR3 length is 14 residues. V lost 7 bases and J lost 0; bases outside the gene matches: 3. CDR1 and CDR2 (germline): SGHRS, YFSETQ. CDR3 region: CASGTGSSGNTIYF. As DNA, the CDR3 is TGCGCCAGCGGGACAGGTTCCTCTGGAAACACCATATATTTT.

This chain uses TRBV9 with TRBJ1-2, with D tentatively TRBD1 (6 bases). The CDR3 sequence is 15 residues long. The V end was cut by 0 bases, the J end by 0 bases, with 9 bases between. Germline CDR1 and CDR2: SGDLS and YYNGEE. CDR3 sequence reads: CASSVEQGPNYGYTF. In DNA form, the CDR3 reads TGTGCCAGCAGCGTAGAACAGGGTCCTAACTATGGCTACACCTTC.

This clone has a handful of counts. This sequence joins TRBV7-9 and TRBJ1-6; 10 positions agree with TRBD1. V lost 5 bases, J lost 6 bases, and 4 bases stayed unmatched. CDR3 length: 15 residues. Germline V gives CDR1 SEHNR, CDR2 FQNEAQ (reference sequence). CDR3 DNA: TGTGCCAGCAGCGCCAGACAGGGGGCTAATTCACCCCTCCACTTT. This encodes CASSARQGANSPLHF. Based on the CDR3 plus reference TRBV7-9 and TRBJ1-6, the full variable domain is DTGVSQNPRHKITKRGQNVTFRCDPISEHNRLYWYRQTLGQGPEFLTYFQNEAQLEKSRLLSDRFSAERPKGSFSTLEIQRTEQGDSAMYLCASSARQGANSPLHFGNGTRLTVT.

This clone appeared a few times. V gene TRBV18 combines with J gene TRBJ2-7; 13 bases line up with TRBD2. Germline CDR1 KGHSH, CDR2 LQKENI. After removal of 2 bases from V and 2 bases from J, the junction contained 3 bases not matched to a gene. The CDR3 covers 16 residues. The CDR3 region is CASSPGTSGATYEQYF. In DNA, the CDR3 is TGTGCCAGCTCACCAGGGACTAGCGGGGCTACCTACGAGCAGTACTTC. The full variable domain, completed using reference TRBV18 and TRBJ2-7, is NAGVMQNPRHLVRRRGQEARLRCSPMKGHSHVYWYRQLPEEGLKFMVYLQKENIIDESGMPKERFSAEFPKEGPSILRIQQVVRGDSAAYFCASSPGTSGATYEQYFGPGTRLTVT.

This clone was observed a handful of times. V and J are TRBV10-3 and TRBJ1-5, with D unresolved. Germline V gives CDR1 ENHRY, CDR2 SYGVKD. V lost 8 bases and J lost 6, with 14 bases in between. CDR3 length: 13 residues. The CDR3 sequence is CAIDEGEGQPQHF. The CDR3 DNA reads TGTGCCATCGACGAAGGTGAGGGTCAGCCCCAGCATTTT.

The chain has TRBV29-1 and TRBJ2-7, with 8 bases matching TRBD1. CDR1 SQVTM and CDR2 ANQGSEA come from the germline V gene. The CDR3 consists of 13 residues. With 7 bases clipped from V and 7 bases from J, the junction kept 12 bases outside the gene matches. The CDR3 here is CSATGQGLVEQYF. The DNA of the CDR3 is TGCAGCGCAACTGGACAGGGTCTGGTTGAGCAGTACTTC.

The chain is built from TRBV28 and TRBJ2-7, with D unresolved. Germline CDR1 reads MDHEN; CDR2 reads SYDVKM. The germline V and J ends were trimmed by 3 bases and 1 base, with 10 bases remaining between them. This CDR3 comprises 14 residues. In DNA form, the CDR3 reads TGTGCCAGCAGTTTTTATTCGGCTTCCTACGAGCAGTACTTC. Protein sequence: CASSFYSASYEQYF.

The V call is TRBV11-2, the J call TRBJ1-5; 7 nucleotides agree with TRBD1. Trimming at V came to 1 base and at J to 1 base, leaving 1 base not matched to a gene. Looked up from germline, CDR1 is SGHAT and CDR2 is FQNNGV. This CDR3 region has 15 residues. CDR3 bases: TGTGCCAGCAGCTTAGGACAGGGAAGCAATCAGCCCCAGCATTTT. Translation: CASSLGQGSNQPQHF. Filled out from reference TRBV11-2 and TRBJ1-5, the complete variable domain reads EAGVAQSPRYKIIEKRQSVAFWCNPISGHATLYWYQQILGQGPKLLIQFQNNGVVDDSQLPKDRFSAERLKGVDSTLKIQPAKLEDSAVYLCASSLGQGSNQPQHFGDGTRLSIL.

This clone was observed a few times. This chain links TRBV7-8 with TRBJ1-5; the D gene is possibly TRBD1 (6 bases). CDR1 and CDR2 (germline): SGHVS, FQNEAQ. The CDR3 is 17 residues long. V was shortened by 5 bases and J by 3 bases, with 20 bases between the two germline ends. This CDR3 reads CASSRGRDPGANQPQHF. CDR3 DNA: TGTGCCAGCAGCCGGGGGCGGGACCCAGGCGCCAATCAGCCCCAGCATTTT.

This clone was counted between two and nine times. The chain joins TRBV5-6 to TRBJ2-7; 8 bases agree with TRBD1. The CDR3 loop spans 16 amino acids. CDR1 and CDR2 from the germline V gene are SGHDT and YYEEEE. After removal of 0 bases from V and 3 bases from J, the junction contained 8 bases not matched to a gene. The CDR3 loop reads CASSLVGGQVRYEQYF. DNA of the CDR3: TGTGCCAGCAGCTTGGTAGGGGGACAGGTACGCTACGAGCAGTACTTC.

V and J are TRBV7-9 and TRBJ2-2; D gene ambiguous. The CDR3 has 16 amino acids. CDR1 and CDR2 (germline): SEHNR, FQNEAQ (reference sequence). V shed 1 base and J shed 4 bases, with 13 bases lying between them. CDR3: CASSLGGSGLTGELFF. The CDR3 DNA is TGTGCCAGCAGCTTAGGTGGCTCAGGTCTCACCGGGGAGCTGTTTTTT.

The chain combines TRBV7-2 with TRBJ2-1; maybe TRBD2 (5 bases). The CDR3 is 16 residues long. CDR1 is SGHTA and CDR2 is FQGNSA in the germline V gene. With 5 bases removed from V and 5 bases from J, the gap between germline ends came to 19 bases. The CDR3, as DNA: TGTGCCAGCAGCCCCTTAGTTGGGAGCTACAACAATGAGCAGTTCTTC. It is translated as CASSPLVGSYNNEQFF.

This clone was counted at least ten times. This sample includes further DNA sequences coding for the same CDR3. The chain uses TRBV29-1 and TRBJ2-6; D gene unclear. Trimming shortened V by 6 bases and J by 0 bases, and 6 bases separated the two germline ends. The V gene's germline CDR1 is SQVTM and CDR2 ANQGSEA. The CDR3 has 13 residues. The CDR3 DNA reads TGCAGCGTCTGGGGCTCTGGGGCCAACGTCCTGACTTTC. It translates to CSVWGSGANVLTF.

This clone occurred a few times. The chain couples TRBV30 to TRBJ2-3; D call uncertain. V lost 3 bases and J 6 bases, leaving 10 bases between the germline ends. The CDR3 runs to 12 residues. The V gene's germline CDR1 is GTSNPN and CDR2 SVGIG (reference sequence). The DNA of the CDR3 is TGTGCCTGGAGCCCTAGTTCCGATACGCAGTATTTT. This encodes CAWSPSSDTQYF.

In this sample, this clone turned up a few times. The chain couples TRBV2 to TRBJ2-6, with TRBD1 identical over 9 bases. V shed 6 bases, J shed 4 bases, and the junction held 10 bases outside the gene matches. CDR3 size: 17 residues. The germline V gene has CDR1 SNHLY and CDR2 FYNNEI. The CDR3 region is CASRPGQGISGANVLTF. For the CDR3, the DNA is TGTGCCAGCAGGCCGGGACAGGGTATATCCGGGGCCAACGTCCTGACTTTC.